The next 27 T cell receptor beta chains were all read from a single sample in a study of tumor-infiltrating lymphocytes in primary liver carcinoma. Co-extracted RNA and DNA came from around 20-30 mg of unsorted bulk tissue. A primer matching the constant region was used to make TCR beta cDNA from 500 to 600 ng of total RNA. Modified slightly, ARM-PCR produced TCR beta libraries over three nested multiplex PCR rounds. Investigators reported that the first two PCR rounds, at roughly 11 cycles each, used TRBV1-TRBV30 forward primers with a C-beta reverse primer. TCRdb called the multiplex PCR reads again in MiXCR, with one record for every CDR3 protein. Of nearly 50,000 distinct CDR3 sequences listed, over 65% were seen once; the top ten hold about 30%. Sequenced: liver tumor tissue from sampling region 3. Subset described: tumor region T3, left-lateral pole. The receptor source for this set is a middle-aged man with primary liver carcinoma and hepatitis B virus infection.

Turning to this clonotype: At one boundary the junction diverges from the germline segment, which might be a read error. The chain carries TRBV11-2 and TRBJ2-3; TRBD2 agrees at 9 bases. Germline V gives CDR1 SGHAT, CDR2 FQNNGV. CDR3 size: 16 residues. CDR3 in amino acids: CASSPPTSGSTDAQYF. The DNA of the CDR3 is TGCGCCAGCAGCCCCCCGACTAGCGGCAGCACAGATGCGCAATATTTT.

This sequence joins TRBV29-1 and TRBJ1-1; D gene uncertain. Per germline, CDR1 SQVTM and CDR2 ANQGSEA. Trimming left V 4 bases short and J 8 bases short, with 14 bases between. The CDR3 length is 12 residues. For the CDR3, the DNA is TGCAGCGTTGGGACCCTGAGCACCGAAGCTTTCTTT. It specifies CSVGTLSTEAFF.

Note on this clonotype: A much larger clone lies a single base off, so this may be a read error. No conserved phenylalanine or tryptophan is present at the end of the CDR3, so a read error is the likely explanation. V gene TRBV20-1 combines with J gene TRBJ2-3; 9 nucleotides agree with TRBD2. The V and J ends lost 5 bases and 0 bases, in that order; junction bases with no gene match: 3. Germline V gives CDR1 DFQATT, CDR2 SNEGSKA (reference sequence). The CDR3 length is 14 residues. CDR3 residues: CSAASGKSTDTQYL. The CDR3 nucleotides read TGCAGTGCTGCTAGCGGGAAGAGCACAGATACGCAGTATCTT.

The V and J genes are TRBV29-1 and TRBJ2-3; D may be TRBD1 (6 bases). The CDR3 is made up of 14 amino acids. The germline V gene has CDR1 SQVTM and CDR2 ANQGSEA. The CDR3: CIAGQCDISDTQYF. CDR3 bases: TGCATCGCTGGACAGTGTGACATCTCCGATACGCAGTATTTT.

Turning to this clonotype: Relative to the germline gene, one junction end is altered; a read error may explain this. The chain is built from TRBV11-1 and TRBJ2-7; D gene uncertain. Germline loops: CDR1 SGHAT, CDR2 FQDESV (reference sequence). CDR3 length: 15 amino acids. The CDR3 region has the DNA TGTGCTAGCAGCTTAGAGACGACCGTGTCCTACGTGCAGTACTTC. It is translated as CASSLETTVSYVQYF.

The J gene is TRBJ2-1, the V gene TRBV29-1; 8 nucleotides agree with TRBD1. Germline trimming cut 6 bases from V and 10 bases from J; bases unmatched to any gene: 11. This CDR3 comprises 13 residues. Per germline, CDR1 SQVTM and CDR2 ANQGSEA. The CDR3 reads CSVAGTGSLEQFF. The DNA of the CDR3 is TGCAGCGTAGCCGGGACAGGTAGTCTAGAGCAGTTCTTC.

Comments on this clonotype: The junction departs from germline at one end; a sequencing error may be responsible. V is TRBV11-2 and J is TRBJ2-4; TRBD2 might be the D (6 bases). Germline V gives CDR1 SGHAT, CDR2 FQNNGV. This CDR3 has 17 residues. The CDR3 nucleotides are TGTGCCAGGAGCTTTCGACTAGAGGGAAGGGCCAAAAACATTCAGTACTTC. The encoded protein is CARSFRLEGRAKNIQYF.

The V call is TRBV6-6, the J call TRBJ2-7, with D hard to call. The CDR3 extends over 14 amino acids. V gave up 8 bases and J gave up 7 bases, with 21 bases separating them. CDR1 is MNHNY, CDR2 SVGAGI, per germline (reference sequence). This CDR3 is CASGPRTQALEQYF. The CDR3 bases are TGTGCCAGCGGGCCTAGGACCCAGGCCCTGGAGCAGTACTTC.

Points on this clonotype: Germline is not matched at one junction end, which may reflect a read error. The CDR3 loop is CTSSLPSKRAEGLDEQYF. The CDR3 bases are TGCACCAGCAGCCTCCCGTCCAAAAGGGCCGAGGGATTGGACGAGCAGTACTTC. The chain recombines TRBV4-1 with TRBJ2-7, with a tentative D call TRBD2 (5 bases). CDR3 length: 18 amino acids. CDR1 is MGHRA and CDR2 is YSYEKL in the germline V gene.

Worth noting for this clonotype: Because the CDR3 is missing its conserved closing phenylalanine or tryptophan, this is likely a read error. This chain joins TRBV28 and TRBJ2-7; D gene unclear. This CDR3 is built from 15 residues. Germline V CDR1 and CDR2: MDHEN, SYDVKM. V was cut by 0 bases and J by 0 bases, with 9 bases left in between. The CDR3 here is CASSLWSSSSYEQYL. The CDR3 coding sequence is TGTGCCAGCAGTTTATGGTCCAGCAGCTCCTACGAGCAGTACCTC.

The chain couples TRBV5-5 to TRBJ2-7; TRBD1 might be the D (5 bases). The CDR3 has 17 amino acids. Germline V gene sequence: CDR1 SGHKS, CDR2 YYEKEE (reference sequence). V was shortened by 0 bases and J by 3 bases, with 19 bases between the two germline ends. CDR3 in amino acids: CASSLAARTWGIYEQYV. CDR3 in DNA: TGTGCCAGCAGCTTGGCGGCGAGGACATGGGGAATCTACGAGCAGTACGTC.

This clonotype was recorded many times. The rearrangement joins TRBV5-4 to TRBJ2-7, with 10 bases matching TRBD2. J was trimmed by 2 bases and V by 4 bases; bases with no gene match: 6. The CDR3 contains 15 residues. Germline assignment: CDR1 SGHNT and CDR2 YYREEE (reference sequence). Written as DNA, the CDR3 is TGTGCCAGCAGCCCAGGACTAGCGGTAACCTACGAGCAGTACTTC. Translating it yields CASSPGLAVTYEQYF.

Notes on this clonotype: A much larger clonotype is one base distant, so this may be a read error. This sequence joins TRBV28 and TRBJ2-7; TRBD1 agrees at 9 bases. The CDR3 runs 16 residues. The V gene end was trimmed by 8 bases and the J gene end by 0 bases; junction bases not matched to a gene: 11. The germline V gene encodes CDR1 MDHEN and CDR2 SYDVKM. The DNA for the CDR3 is TGTGCCAGCGGTGCTCCCGGGACAGGGCTCTCCTACGAGCAGTACTTC. Translation: CASGAPGTGLSYEQYF. Full variable domain (outside the CDR3, taken from reference TRBV28 and TRBJ2-7): DVKVTQSSRYLVKRTGEKVFLECVQDMDHENMFWYRQDPGLGLRLIYFSYDVKMKEKGDIPEGYSVSREKKERFSLILESASTNQTSMYLCASGAPGTGLSYEQYFGPGTRLTVT.

This clonotype was seen only once. One end of the junction varies from germline; a read error may be responsible. V gene TRBV6-2 or TRBV6-3 combines with J gene TRBJ2-3; 8 nucleotides agree with TRBD2. This CDR3 has 16 residues. From germline, CDR1 is MNHEY and CDR2 SVGEGT. CDR3 loop: CVSSYSPGGNTDTRYF. The CDR3 region has the DNA TGTGTCAGCAGTTACTCTCCGGGAGGGAACACAGATACGCGGTATTTT.

Worth noting for this clonotype: Sequence at one end of the junction differs from germline and may be a read error. V gene TRBV4-1 combines with J gene TRBJ2-7, with D maybe TRBD2 (6 bases). This CDR3 has 16 residues. Germline V gene sequence: CDR1 MGHRA, CDR2 YSYEKL. The DNA of the CDR3 is TGCGTCAGCAGCCAAGATTTTAGCGGAAGCTCCTACGTCCAGTACTTC. Protein sequence: CVSSQDFSGSSYVQYF.

The V gene is TRBV30, the J gene TRBJ2-7, with D perhaps TRBD1 or TRBD2 (5 bases each). Trimming shortened V by 5 bases and J by 5 bases, and 16 bases separated the two germline ends. CDR1 and CDR2 (germline): GTSNPN, SVGIG (reference sequence). The CDR3 runs 13 residues. The CDR3 DNA is TGTGCCTGGTCCGGGACGCATAACAACGAGCAGTACTTC. Protein product: CAWSGTHNNEQYF.

This clonotype came up once. A much more abundant neighbour one base away suggests this may be a read error. The chain joins TRBV7-3 to TRBJ1-1, with D uncertain. CDR1 is SGHTA and CDR2 is FQGTGA in the germline V gene. The CDR3 contains 14 residues. V lost 6 bases and J lost 3, with 14 bases in between. Written as DNA, the CDR3 is TGTGCCAGCAGGCAGTCGACGGAGGACACTGAAGCTTTCTTT. This codes for CASRQSTEDTEAFF.

As regards this clonotype: The conserved phenylalanine or tryptophan normally closing the CDR3 is absent here, so this likely arose from a read error. The chain uses TRBV6-1 and TRBJ1-4; no firm D call. Germline CDR1 MNHNS, CDR2 SASEGT. V lost 8 bases and J 3 bases, leaving 16 bases between the germline ends. This CDR3 comprises 15 residues. CDR3 coding DNA: TGTGCCAGCGCGACCCTCGAGGGCCCTAATGAAAAACTGTTTCTT. Translating gives CASATLEGPNEKLFL.

A note on this clonotype: A junction end diverges from the germline sequence, so it may reflect a read error. The V gene is TRBV11-2, the J gene TRBJ2-7; D is unresolved. From germline, CDR1 is SGHAT and CDR2 FQNNGV. This CDR3 contains 14 residues. CDR3: CASILTDTAHEQYF. In DNA form, the CDR3 reads TGTGCCAGCATCTTAACTGACACTGCCCATGAGCAGTACTTC.

A word on this clonotype: A read error may account for a junction end that differs from germline. The chain employs TRBV5-1 and TRBJ1-2; D remains unclear. This CDR3 contains 13 residues. Germline loops: CDR1 SGHRS, CDR2 YFSETQ. CDR3 nucleotide sequence: TGCGCCAGCAGCCTCGACAATAACTATGGCTACACTTTC. Translating it yields CASSLDNNYGYTF.

Worth noting for this clonotype: Mismatch with germline at one junction end may stem from a read error. The chain employs TRBV5-1 and TRBJ1-1, with TRBD1 identical over 10 bases. Per germline, CDR1 SGHRS and CDR2 YFSETQ. The CDR3 extends over 17 amino acids. The CDR3 is CASSQKTGGGGNVEAFF. The CDR3 DNA reads as TGCGCCAGCAGCCAGAAGACAGGGGGCGGAGGTAACGTTGAAGCCTTCTTT.

With respect to this clonotype: Just one base apart from a much larger clone, this may be a read error. This chain joins TRBV10-2 and TRBJ1-3; TRBD1 matches at 8 bases. The germline gives CDR1 WSHSY, CDR2 SAAADI. The CDR3 consists of 15 residues. Trimming removed 10 bases from V and 1 base from J; junction bases left unmatched: 9. The chain's CDR3 is CATRTGLKSGNTIYF. The CDR3 nucleotides are TGCGCCACCCGGACAGGGTTAAAGTCTGGAAACACCATATATTTT.

This clonotype has only one observation. The junction shows a germline mismatch at one end, possibly a read error. V gene TRBV6-5 combines with J gene TRBJ2-1, with TRBD2 identical over 14 bases. CDR3 length: 13 amino acids. In germline, CDR1 is MNHEY, CDR2 SVGAGI. Here the CDR3 reads CVTLGLAGDELFF. CDR3 DNA: TGTGTCACCCTGGGACTAGCGGGAGATGAGCTGTTCTTC.

The sample holds many counts of this clonotype. The chain is built from TRBV6-6 and TRBJ1-2; D remains ambiguous. CDR1 is MNHNY, CDR2 SVGAGI, per germline (reference sequence). The CDR3 consists of 11 residues. V gave up 0 bases and J gave up 13 bases, with 9 bases separating them. The CDR3 reads CASSYSSELTF. The CDR3 bases are TGTGCCAGCAGTTACTCGAGTGAGCTCACCTTC.

This clonotype was counted between two and nine times. The chain has TRBV11-2 and TRBJ2-3; no reliable D call. V was clipped by 1 base and J by 6 bases, with 8 bases between them. The length of the CDR3 is 13 residues. Germline V gene lookup returns CDR1 SGHAT and CDR2 FQNNGV. The CDR3 DNA follows: TGTGCCAGCAGCTTAGGGGTTCGGGATACGCAGTATTTT. This gives the protein CASSLGVRDTQYF.

Ten or more counts support this clonotype. This chain uses TRBV12-3 or TRBV12-4 with TRBJ2-1; the match to TRBD2 covers 10 bases. Unmatched junction bases numbered 9, after V lost 0 bases and J lost 7 bases. The CDR3 sequence is 17 residues long. CDR3 sequence: CASSLALERGGRNEQFF. CDR3 DNA sequence: TGTGCCAGCAGTTTAGCGCTGGAGCGGGGGGGCCGGAATGAGCAGTTCTTC.

As for this clonotype: A read error may account for a junction end that differs from germline. The chain combines TRBV29-1 with TRBJ2-7, with 9 bases that match TRBD1. The CDR3 spans 14 residues. The germline CDR1 and CDR2 sequences are SQVTM and ANQGSEA. The CDR3 DNA follows: TGCAGCGTTGAAGGGCACAGGGGGCCGAACGAGCAGTATTTC. It encodes CSVEGHRGPNEQYF.